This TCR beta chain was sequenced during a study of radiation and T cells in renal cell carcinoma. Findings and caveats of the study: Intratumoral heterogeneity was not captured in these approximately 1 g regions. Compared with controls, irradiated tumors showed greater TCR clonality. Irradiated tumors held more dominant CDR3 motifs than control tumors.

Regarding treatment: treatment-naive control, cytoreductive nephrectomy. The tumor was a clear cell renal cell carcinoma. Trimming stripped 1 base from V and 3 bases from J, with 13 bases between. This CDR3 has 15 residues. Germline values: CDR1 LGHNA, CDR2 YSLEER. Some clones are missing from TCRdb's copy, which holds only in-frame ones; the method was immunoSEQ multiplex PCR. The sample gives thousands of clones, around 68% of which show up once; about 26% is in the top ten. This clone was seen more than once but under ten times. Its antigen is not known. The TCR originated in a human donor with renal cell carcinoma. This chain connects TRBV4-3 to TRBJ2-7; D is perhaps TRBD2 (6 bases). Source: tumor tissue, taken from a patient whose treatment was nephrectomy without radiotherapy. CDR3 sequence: CASSQGASVRYEQYF. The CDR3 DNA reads TGCGCCAGCAGCCAAGGGGCTAGCGTCCGCTACGAGCAGTACTTC.